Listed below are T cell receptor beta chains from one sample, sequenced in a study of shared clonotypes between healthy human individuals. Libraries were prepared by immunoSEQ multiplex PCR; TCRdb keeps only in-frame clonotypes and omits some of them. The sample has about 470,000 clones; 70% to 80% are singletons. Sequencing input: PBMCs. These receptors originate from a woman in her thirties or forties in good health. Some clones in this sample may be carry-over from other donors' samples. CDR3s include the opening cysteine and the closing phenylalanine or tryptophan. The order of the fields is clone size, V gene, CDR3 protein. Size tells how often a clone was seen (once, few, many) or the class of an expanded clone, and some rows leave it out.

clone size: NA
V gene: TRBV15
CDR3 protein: CATSPGAWGGDTGELFF

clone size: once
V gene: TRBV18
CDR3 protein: CASSPFLDWGQETQYF

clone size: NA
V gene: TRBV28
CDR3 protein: CASIRTGYTGELFF

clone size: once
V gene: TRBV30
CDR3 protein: CAWRQGVSTDTQYF

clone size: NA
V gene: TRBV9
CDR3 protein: CASSVGSGRNTGELFF

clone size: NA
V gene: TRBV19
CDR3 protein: CASSIGTGSGYTF

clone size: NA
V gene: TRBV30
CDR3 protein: CAWRDRGISGNTIYF

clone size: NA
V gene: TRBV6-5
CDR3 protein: CASSYFLDRNNEQFF

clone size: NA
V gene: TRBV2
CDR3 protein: CASSEQGHPNQPQHF

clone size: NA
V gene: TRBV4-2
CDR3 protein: CASSPVTGVLGGEQYF

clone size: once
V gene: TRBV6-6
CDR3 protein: CASSSGPEGNEQFF

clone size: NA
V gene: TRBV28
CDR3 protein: CASSQVVSQHF

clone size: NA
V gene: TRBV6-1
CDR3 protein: CATRKGDYSNQPQHF

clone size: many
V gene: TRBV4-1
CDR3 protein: CASSQVEGLETQYF

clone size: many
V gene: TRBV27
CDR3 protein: CASSPLGVLSQPQHF

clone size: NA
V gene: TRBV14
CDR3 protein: CASSQVLARQFF

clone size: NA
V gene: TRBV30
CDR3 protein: CAWSPGGDTQYF

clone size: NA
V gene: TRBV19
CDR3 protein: CASSIDRIRGQETQYF

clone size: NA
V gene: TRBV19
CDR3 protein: CASRGLNQPQHF

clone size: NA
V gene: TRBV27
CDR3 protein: CASGYIKVNEQFF

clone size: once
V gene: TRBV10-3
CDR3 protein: CAIMARGEGGETQYF

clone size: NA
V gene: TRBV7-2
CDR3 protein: CASSYTGTYGYTF

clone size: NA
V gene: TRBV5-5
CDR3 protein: CASSRTGNTEAFF

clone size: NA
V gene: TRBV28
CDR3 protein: CASNSPDNTIYF

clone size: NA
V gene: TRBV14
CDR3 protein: CASSQRGSGNTIYF

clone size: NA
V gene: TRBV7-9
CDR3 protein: CASSWRLAGGPGTGELFF

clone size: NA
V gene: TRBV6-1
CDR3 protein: CASSELSGSNSPLHF

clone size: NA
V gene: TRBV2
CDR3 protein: CATGQVTDTQYF

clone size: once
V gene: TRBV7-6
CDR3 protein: CASSLEVATEKLFF

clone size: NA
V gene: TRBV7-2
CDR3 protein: CASSRDYKNTGELFF

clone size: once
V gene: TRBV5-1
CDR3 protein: CASSSPGTSVEQYF

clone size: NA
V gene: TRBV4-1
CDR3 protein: CASSQLPSGSTLPYEQYF

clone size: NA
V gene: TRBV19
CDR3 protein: CASQRNPGATEAFF

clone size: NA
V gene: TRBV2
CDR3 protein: CARGAGGTAQGTQYF

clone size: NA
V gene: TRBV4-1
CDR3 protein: CASSQPGQANEKLFF

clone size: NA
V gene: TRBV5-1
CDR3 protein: CASSLGLAGLGEQYF

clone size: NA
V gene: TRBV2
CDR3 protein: CASSGFTDTQYF

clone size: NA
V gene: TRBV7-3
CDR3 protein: CASSLSGSRPYEQYF

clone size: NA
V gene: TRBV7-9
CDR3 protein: CASTQGTSGGYEQYF

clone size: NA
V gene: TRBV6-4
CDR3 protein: CASSVSSVNEQFF

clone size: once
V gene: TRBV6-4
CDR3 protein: CASSLSSGSTDTQYF

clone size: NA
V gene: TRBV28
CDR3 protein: CASSLWTQRNQPQHF

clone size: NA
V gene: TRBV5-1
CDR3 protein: CASKITGGPHEQFF

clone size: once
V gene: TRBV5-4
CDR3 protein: CASSERTGGTDTQYF

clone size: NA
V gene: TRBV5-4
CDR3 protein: CASSFSRDSGSYEQYF

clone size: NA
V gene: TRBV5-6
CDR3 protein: CASSEYGQSYEQYF

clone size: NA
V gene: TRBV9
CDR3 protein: CASSAPSGRANEQFF

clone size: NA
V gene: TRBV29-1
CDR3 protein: CSVEGGLAEQETQYF

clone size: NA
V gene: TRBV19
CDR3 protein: CASRDSVVDEQYF

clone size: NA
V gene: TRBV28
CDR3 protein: CASRLLTSGYNEQFF

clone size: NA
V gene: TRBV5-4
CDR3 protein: CASSRGQPNTEAFF

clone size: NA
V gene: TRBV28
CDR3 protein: CASSWRLEKIF

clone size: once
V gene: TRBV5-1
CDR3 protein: CASSETGGAETQYF

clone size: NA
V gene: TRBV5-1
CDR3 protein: CASSLSWAYEQYF